A selection of T cell receptor beta chains follows, all from one sample in a study of tumor-infiltrating lymphocytes in primary liver carcinoma. Via MiXCR, TCRdb re-called the multiplex PCR reads, giving one row per CDR3 protein. The sample yields 20,000 to 25,000 distinct CDR3 sequences, around 76% seen once. The sequenced material came from liver tumor tissue from sampling region 1. The receptor source for this set is a man aged 40-49 years with primary liver carcinoma and hepatitis B virus infection. CDR3s include the opening cysteine and the closing phenylalanine or tryptophan. D genes are given only for firm matches. A row's size may be missing; if present it is once, few, many or a size class.

len	d_gene	abundance	v_gene	j_gene	CDR3nt	CDR3aa
13	-	-	TRBV10-3	TRBJ2-7	TGTGTCATCAGTGAGGACGGCACCTACGAGCAGTACTTC	CVISEDGTYEQYF
15	-	-	TRBV4-3	TRBJ2-7	TGCGCCACCAGCCAAGTTCGGGATACTCCCTACGAGCAGTACTTC	CATSQVRDTPYEQYF
14	-	many	TRBV9	TRBJ2-1	TGTGCCAGCAGCCCAGGGACTCGAGACAATGAGCAGTTCTTC	CASSPGTRDNEQFF
16	-	-	TRBV19	TRBJ1-2	TGTGCCAGTATTGGGTGGTTACAGGAGGCGAACTATGGCTACACCTTC	CASIGWLQEANYGYTF
14	-	-	TRBV28	TRBJ2-7	TGTGCCATCAGGAGGCAGGGCACTGTCTACGAGCAGTACTTC	CAIRRQGTVYEQYF
14	-	-	TRBV6-5	TRBJ1-5	TGTGCCAGCAGTTTAAACTGGGATACAGATGCGCAGCATTTT	CASSLNWDTDAQHF
14	-	many	TRBV7-2	TRBJ1-1	TGTGCCAGCAGCTCCGGCCTTGAGAACACTGAAGCTTTCTTT	CASSSGLENTEAFF
14	-	-	TRBV10-3	TRBJ1-5	TGTGACATCAGTGAGTACGAGGGCGGTCAGCCCCAGCATTTT	CDISEYEGGQPQHF
15	TRBD2	-	TRBV7-2	TRBJ2-7	TGTGCCAACAGTGCTTATAGCGGGGGGACAAGTGAGCAGTACTTC	CANSAYSGGTSEQYF
14	-	-	TRBV7-8	TRBJ1-1	TGTGCCAGCAGCCCTCCGCGGGGTAACACTGAAGCTTCCTTT	CASSPPRGNTEASF
13	-	-	TRBV6-1	TRBJ1-2	TGTGTCAGCAGTGGACGGGTGTCTAGTGGCTACACCTTC	CVSSGRVSSGYTF
17	-	-	TRBV4-1	TRBJ2-1	TGCGCCAGCAGTCAGGTGACAGGGAGGAGCTCCTACAATGAACAGTTCTTC	CASSQVTGRSSYNEQFF
15	TRBD2	many	TRBV19	TRBJ2-7	TGTGCCAGTAGCCCTGCTAGCGGGGCATTCTACGAGCAGTACTTC	CASSPASGAFYEQYF
15	-	-	TRBV6-2/TRBV6-3	TRBJ2-7	TGTGCCAGCAGTTACCATCTAACCACGGCATACGAGCAGTACTTC	CASSYHLTTAYEQYF
14	-	-	TRBV5-6	TRBJ1-5	TGTGCCAGCAGCTTTAGAGGGGGTGATCAGTCCCAGCATTTT	CASSFRGGDQSQHF
13	-	few	TRBV30	TRBJ1-1	TGTGCCTGGAGTGTGCATGGGGGGACTGGAGCTTTCTTT	CAWSVHGGTGAFF
15	-	-	TRBV9	TRBJ1-3	TGTGCCATCAGCCGGGACACCACTTATGGAAACACCATATATTTT	CAISRDTTYGNTIYF
18	-	-	TRBV11-2	TRBJ2-5	TGTGTCACCAGCTTAGCGAGGCTAGTCCTGGGAAAAAAAGAGACCCAGTACTTC	CVTSLARLVLGKKETQYF
15	-	-	TRBV12-3/TRBV12-4	TRBJ2-7	TGTGCCAGCAGTATGGGGATAGGGGGGTTCTACGAACAGTACTTC	CASSMGIGGFYEQYF
17	-	medium-sized	TRBV6-1	TRBJ1-5	TGTGCCAGCAGTGAAGAGGAGGGGCGCGGAGGCAATCAGCCCCAGCATTTT	CASSEEEGRGGNQPQHF